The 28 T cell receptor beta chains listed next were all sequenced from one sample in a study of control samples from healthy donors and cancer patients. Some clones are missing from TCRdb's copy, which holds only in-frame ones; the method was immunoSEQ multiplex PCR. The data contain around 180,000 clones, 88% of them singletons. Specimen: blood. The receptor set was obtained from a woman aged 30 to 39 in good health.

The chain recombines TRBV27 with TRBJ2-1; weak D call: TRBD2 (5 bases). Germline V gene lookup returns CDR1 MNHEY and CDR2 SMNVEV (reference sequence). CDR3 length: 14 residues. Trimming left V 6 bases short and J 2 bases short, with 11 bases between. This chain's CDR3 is CASRLGSPYNEQFF. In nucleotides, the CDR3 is TGTGCCAGCAGACTAGGCTCCCCCTACAATGAGCAGTTCTTC.

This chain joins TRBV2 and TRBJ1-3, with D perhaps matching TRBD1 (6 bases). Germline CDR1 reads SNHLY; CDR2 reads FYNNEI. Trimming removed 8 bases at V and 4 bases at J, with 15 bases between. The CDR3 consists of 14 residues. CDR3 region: CASGGHPGGNTIYF. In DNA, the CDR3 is TGTGCCAGCGGGGGACATCCGGGCGGAAACACCATATATTTT. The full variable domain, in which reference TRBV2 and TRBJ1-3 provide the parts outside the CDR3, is EPEVTQTPSHQVTQMGQEVILRCVPISNHLYFYWYRQILGQKVEFLVSFYNNEISEKSEIFDDQFSVERPDGSNFTLKIRSTKLEDSAMYFCASGGHPGGNTIYFGEGSWLTVV.

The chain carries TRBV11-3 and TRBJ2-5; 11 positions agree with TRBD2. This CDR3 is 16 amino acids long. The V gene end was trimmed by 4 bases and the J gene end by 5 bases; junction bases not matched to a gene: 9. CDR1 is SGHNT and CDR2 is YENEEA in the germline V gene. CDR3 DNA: TGTGCCAGCAGCTCGGGACTAGCGGAGTCTGGGGAGACCCAGTACTTC. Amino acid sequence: CASSSGLAESGETQYF.

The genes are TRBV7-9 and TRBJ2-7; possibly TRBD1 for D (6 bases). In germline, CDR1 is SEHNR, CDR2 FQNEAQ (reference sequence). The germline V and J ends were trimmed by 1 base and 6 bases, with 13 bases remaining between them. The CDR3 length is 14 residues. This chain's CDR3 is CASSLGQGNSEQYF. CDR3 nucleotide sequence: TGTGCCAGCAGCTTAGGTCAGGGGAACTCCGAGCAGTACTTC.

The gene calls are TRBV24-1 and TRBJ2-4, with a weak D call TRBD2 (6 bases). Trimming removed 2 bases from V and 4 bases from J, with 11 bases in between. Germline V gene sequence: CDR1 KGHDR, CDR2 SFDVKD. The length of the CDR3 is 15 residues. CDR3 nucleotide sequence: TGTGCCACCAGTGATTGGCAGGGAGGAAAAAACATTCAGTACTTC. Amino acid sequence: CATSDWQGGKNIQYF.

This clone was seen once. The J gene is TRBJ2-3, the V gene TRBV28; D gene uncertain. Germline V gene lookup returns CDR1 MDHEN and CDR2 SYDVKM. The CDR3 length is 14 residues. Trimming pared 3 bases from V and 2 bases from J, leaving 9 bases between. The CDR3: CASSFDTLTDTQYF. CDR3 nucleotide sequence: TGTGCCAGCAGTTTTGACACCCTCACAGATACGCAGTATTTT. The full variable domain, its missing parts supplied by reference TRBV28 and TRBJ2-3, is DVKVTQSSRYLVKRTGEKVFLECVQDMDHENMFWYRQDPGLGLRLIYFSYDVKMKEKGDIPEGYSVSREKKERFSLILESASTNQTSMYLCASSFDTLTDTQYFGPGTRLTVL.

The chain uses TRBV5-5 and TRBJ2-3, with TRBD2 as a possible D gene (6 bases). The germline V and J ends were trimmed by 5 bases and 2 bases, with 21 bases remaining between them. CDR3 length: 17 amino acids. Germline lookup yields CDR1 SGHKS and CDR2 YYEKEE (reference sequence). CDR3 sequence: CASRLAGSSGDTDTQYF. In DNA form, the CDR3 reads TGTGCCAGCAGACTGGCGGGTAGTTCGGGGGACACAGATACGCAGTATTTT.

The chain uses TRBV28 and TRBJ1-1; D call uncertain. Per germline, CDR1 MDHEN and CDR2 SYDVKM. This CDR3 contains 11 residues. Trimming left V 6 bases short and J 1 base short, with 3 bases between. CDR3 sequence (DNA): TGTGCCAGCAGGACGAACACTGAAGCTTTCTTT. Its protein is CASRTNTEAFF.

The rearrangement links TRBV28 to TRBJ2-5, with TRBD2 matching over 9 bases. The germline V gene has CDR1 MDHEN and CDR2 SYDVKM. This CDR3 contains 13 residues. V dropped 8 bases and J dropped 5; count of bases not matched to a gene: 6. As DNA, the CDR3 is TGTGCCAGCGGGGGGACTAGCTTGGAGACCCAGTACTTC. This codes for CASGGTSLETQYF.

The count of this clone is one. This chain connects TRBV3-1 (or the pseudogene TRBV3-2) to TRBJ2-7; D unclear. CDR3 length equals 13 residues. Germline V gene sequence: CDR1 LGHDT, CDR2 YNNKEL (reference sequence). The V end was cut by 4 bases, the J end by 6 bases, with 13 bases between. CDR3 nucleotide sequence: TGTGCCAGCAGCCCCAGTTTAGGTCGCGAGCAGTACGTC. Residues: CASSPSLGREQYV.

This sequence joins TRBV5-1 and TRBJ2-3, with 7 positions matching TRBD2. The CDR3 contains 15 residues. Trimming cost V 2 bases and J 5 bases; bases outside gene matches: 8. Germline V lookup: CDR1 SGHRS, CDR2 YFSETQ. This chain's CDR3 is CASSFIEREKDTQYF. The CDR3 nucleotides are TGCGCCAGCAGCTTCATCGAGCGGGAAAAAGATACGCAGTATTTT.

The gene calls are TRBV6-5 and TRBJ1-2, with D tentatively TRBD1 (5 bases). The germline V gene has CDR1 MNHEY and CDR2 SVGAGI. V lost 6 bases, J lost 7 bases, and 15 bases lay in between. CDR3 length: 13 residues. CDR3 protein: CASSPGPSRGYTF. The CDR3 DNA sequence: TGTGCCAGCAGCCCGGGACCGTCTCGTGGCTACACCTTC.

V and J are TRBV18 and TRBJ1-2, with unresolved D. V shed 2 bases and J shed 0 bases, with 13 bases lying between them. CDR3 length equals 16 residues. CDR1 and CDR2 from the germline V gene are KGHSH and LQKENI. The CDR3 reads CASSPIGQYSNYGYTF. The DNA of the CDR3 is TGTGCCAGCTCACCAATCGGGCAGTACTCTAACTATGGCTACACCTTC.

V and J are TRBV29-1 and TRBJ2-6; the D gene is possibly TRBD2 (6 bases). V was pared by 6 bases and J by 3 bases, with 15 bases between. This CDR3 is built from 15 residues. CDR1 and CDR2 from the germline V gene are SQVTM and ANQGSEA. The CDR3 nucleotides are TGCAGCGTCCTCTCGCGGGGTTTTGGGGCCAACGTCCTGACTTTC. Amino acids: CSVLSRGFGANVLTF.

The CDR3 DNA sequence: TGTGCCAGTGTCCCATATCGACAGACCTATGGCTACACCTTC. Its protein product is CASVPYRQTYGYTF. The rearrangement uses TRBV7-2 and TRBJ1-2, with D possibly matching TRBD1 (5 bases). The CDR3 covers 14 residues. V was pared by 9 bases and J by 4 bases, with 18 bases between. CDR1 is SGHTA and CDR2 is FQGNSA in the germline V gene.

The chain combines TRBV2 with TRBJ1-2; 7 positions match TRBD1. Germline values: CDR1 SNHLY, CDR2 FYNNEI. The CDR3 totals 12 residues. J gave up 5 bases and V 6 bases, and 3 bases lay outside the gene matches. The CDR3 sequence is CASSQTGYGYTF. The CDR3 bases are TGTGCCAGCAGCCAGACAGGGTATGGCTACACCTTC. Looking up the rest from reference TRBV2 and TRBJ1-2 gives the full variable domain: EPEVTQTPSHQVTQMGQEVILRCVPISNHLYFYWYRQILGQKVEFLVSFYNNEISEKSEIFDDQFSVERPDGSNFTLKIRSTKLEDSAMYFCASSQTGYGYTFGSGTRLTVV.

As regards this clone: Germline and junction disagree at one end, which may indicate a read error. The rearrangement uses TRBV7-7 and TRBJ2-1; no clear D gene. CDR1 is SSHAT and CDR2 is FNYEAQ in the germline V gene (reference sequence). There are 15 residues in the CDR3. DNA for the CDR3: TGTGCTAGCAGCTGCCCGGCAAGCTCCTACAATGAGCAGTTCTTC. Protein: CASSCPASSYNEQFF. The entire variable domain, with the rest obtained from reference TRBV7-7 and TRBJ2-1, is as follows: GAGVSQSPRYKVTKRGQDVTLRCDPISSHATLYWYQQALGQGPEFLTYFNYEAQPDKSGLPSDRFSAERPEGSISTLTIQRTEQRDSAMYRCASSCPASSYNEQFFGPGTRLTVL.

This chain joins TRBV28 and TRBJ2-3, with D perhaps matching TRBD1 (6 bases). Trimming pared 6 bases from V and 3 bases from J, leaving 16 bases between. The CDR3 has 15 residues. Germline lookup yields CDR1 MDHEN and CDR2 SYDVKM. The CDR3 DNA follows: TGTGCCAGCAGGTTGCCCGGGACAAAAACAGATACGCAGTATTTT. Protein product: CASRLPGTKTDTQYF.

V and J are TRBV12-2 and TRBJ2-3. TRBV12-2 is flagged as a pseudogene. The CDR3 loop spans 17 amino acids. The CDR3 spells CASRCRSALAGTDTQYF. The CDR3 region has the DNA TGTGCAAGTCGCTGCCGATCGGCCCTGGCCGGCACAGATACGCAGTATTTT.

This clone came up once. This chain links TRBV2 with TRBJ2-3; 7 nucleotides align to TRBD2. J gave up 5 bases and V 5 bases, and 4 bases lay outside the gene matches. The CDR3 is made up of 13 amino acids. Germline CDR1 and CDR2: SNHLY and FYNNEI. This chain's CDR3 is CASSSGDIDTQYF. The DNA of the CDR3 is TGTGCCAGCAGTAGCGGGGATATAGATACGCAGTATTTT.

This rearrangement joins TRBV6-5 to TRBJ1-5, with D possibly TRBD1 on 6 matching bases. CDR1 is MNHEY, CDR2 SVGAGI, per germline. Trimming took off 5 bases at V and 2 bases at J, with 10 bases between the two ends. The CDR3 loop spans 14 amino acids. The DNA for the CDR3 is TGTGCCAGCAGTCCTCGGGGGCGCAATCAGCCCCAGCATTTT. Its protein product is CASSPRGRNQPQHF.

The CDR3 sequence: CAWSGAKTGPYNSPLHF. The CDR3 DNA reads as TGTGCCTGGAGTGGAGCGAAGACAGGCCCTTATAATTCACCCCTCCACTTT. The chain couples TRBV30 to TRBJ1-6; the D gene is possibly TRBD1 (6 bases). Germline V gene data show CDR1 as GTSNPN and CDR2 as SVGIG (reference sequence). The CDR3 totals 17 residues. Trimming took 1 base from V and 4 from J, leaving 17 bases between them. The full variable domain, rest sourced from reference TRBV30 and TRBJ1-6, is SQTIHQWPATLVQPVGSPLSLECTVEGTSNPNLYWYRQAAGRGLQLLFYSVGIGQISSEVPQNLSASRPQDRQFILSSKKLLLSDSGFYLCAWSGAKTGPYNSPLHFGNGTRLTVT.

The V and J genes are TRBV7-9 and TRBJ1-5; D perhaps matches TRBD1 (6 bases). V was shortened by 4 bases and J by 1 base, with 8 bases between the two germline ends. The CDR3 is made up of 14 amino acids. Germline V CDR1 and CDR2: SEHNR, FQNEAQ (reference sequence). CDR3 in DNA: TGTGCCAGCAGCTCGGGGGGCAGCAATCAGCCCCAGCATTTT. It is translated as CASSSGGSNQPQHF. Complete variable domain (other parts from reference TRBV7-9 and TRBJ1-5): DTGVSQNPRHKITKRGQNVTFRCDPISEHNRLYWYRQTLGQGPEFLTYFQNEAQLEKSRLLSDRFSAERPKGSFSTLEIQRTEQGDSAMYLCASSSGGSNQPQHFGDGTRLSIL.

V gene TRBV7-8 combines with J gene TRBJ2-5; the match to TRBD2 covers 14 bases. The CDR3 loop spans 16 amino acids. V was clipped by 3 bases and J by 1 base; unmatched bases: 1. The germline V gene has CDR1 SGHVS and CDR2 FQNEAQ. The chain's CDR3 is CASSFGLAGGQETQYF. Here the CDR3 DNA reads TGTGCCAGCAGCTTCGGACTAGCGGGGGGCCAAGAGACCCAGTACTTC.

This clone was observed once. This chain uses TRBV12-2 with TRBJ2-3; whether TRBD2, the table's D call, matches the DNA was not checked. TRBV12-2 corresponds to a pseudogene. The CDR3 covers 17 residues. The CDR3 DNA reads TGTGCAAGTCGCTTAGCGCCTCAGAGGGTGAGCACAGATACGCAGTATTTT. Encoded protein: CASRLAPQRVSTDTQYF.

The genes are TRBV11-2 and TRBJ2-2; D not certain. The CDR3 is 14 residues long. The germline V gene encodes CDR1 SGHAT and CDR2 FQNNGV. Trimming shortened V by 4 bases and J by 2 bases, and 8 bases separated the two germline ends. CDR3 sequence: CASSSKDNTGELFF. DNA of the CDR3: TGTGCCAGCAGCTCAAAGGACAACACCGGGGAGCTGTTTTTT.

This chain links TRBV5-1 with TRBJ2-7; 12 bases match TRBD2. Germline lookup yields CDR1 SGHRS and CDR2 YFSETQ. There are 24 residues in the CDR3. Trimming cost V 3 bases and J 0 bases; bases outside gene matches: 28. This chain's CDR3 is CASSSNGGDRDTLAGGPASYEQYF. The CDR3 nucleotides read TGCGCCAGCAGCTCAAACGGCGGGGACAGGGATACTCTAGCGGGAGGGCCGGCCTCCTACGAGCAGTACTTC.

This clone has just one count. CDR3 coding DNA: TGTGCCAGCGCCTCTCTCAGATCCAATGAAAAACTGTTTTTT. It yields the protein CASASLRSNEKLFF. The rearrangement links TRBV6-5 to TRBJ1-4; unclear D gene. Looked up from germline, CDR1 is MNHEY and CDR2 is SVGAGI. Between the trimmed V and J ends, which lost 8 bases and 5 bases, there was a span of 15 bases. The CDR3 extends over 14 amino acids.